This is a list of T cell receptor beta chains from one sample in a study of OX40 agonist ivuxolimab in advanced cancers. Assay: immunoSEQ multiplex PCR; the TCRdb copy retains only in-frame clones and omits some. This sample has about 21,000 clones, with around 84% found just once. Sequenced material: CD4+ or CD8+ T cells sorted from blood, taken in a trial of the OX40 agonist ivuxolimab. These receptors all come from an adult with an advanced solid tumor such as melanoma, head and neck, liver or kidney cancer. Both conserved end residues are trimmed from each CDR3.

V	CDR3
TRBV6-5	ASDDRADSPLH
TRBV11-2	ASRRGTAYEAF
TRBV9	ASSVGDREETQY
TRBV27	ASSAGRNPSYEQY
TRBV4-3	ASSQLGYNEQF
TRBV19	ASSINYEASGGTNTGELF
TRBV27	ASSLLTGSYEQY
TRBV4-1	ASSPTQDYEQY
TRBV10-1	ASTDPRQGGTYNEQF
TRBV27	ASSFGTALYNEQF
TRBV5-1	ASSWSTSGDSYNEQF
TRBV7-9	ASSSGWAAYEQY
TRBV9	ASSSGTAFYGYT
TRBV11-2	ASSPSVSFPNTEAF
TRBV27	ASSSGHRYT
TRBV19	ASTTRFASNQPQH
TRBV13	ASSLSRTVIVEGYT
TRBV4-3	ASSQTTGGQTEAF
TRBV5-6	ASRSGTGNSPLH
TRBV7-2	ASSLTRSEQY
TRBV7-8	ASRPGTSYEQY
TRBV5-5	ASSFGQNEAF
TRBV9	ASSVGQGGELF
TRBV27	ATTGLAGFNEQF
TRBV2	ASSDEGSGGAGAEQF
TRBV7-9	ASRHPRGEKLF
TRBV2	ASNSGRGGGANVLT
TRBV9	ASSAGTGSPEQY
TRBV28	ASSFDSVEQY
TRBV9	ASSVGPDRDSYEQY
TRBV10-1	ASSESIRDTQY
TRBV6-5	ASSFGNEQF
TRBV19	AGGHISGNTIY
TRBV9	ASSDQTEAF
TRBV11-2	ASSLVDEQY
TRBV4-3	ASSQEVAGSTDTQY
TRBV4-3	ASSQDSGVSGYT
TRBV6-5	ASSGGVGYEQY
TRBV6-4	ASSDSAGGYNEQF